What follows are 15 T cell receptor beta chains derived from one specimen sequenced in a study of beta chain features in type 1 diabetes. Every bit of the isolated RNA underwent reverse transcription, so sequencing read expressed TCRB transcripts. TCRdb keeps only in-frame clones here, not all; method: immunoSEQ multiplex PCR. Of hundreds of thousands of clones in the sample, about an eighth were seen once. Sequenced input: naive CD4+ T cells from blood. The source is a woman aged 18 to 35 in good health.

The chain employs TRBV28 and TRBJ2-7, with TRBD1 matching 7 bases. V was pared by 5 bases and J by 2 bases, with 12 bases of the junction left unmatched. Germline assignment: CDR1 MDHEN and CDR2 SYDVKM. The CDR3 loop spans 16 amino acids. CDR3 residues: CASSVGDSFRAYEQYV. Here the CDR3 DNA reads TGTGCCAGCAGTGTAGGGGACAGCTTTAGGGCCTACGAGCAGTACGTC.

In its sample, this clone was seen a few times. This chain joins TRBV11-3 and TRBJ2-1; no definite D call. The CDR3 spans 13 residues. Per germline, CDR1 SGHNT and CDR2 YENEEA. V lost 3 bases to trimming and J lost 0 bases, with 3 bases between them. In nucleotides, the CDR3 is TGTGCCAGCAGCTTTAGCTCCTACAATGAGCAGTTCTTC. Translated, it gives CASSFSSYNEQFF.

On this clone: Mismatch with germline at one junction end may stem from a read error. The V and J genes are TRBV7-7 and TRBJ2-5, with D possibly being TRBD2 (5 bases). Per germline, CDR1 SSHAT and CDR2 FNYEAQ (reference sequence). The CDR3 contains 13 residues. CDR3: CASSLASQETQYF. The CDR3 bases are TGTGCTAGCAGCTTAGCGAGCCAAGAGACCCAGTACTTC.

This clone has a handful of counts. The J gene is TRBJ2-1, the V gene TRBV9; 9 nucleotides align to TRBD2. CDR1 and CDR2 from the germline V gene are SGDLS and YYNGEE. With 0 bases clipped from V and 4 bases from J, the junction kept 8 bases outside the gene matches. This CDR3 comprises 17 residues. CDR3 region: CASSVVSSGGLYNEQFF. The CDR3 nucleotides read TGTGCCAGCAGCGTAGTGAGTAGCGGGGGCCTGTACAATGAGCAGTTCTTC.

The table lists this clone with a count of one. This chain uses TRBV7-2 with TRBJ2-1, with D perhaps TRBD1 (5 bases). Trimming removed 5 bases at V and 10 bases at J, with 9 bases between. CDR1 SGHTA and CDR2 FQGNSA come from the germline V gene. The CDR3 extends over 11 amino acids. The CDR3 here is CASSPRQEQFF. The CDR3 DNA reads TGTGCCAGCAGCCCGCGACAGGAGCAGTTCTTC.

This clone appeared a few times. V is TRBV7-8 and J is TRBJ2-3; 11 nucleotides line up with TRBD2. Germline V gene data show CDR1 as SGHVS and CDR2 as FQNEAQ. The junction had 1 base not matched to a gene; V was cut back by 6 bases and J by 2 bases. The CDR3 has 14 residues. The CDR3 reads CASRTSGATDTQYF. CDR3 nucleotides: TGTGCCAGCAGGACTAGCGGGGCCACAGATACGCAGTATTTT.

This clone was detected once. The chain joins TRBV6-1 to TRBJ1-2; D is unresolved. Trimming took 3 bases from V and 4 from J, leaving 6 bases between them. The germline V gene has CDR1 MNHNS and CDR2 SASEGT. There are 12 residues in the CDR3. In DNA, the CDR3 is TGTGCCAGCAGTGAGTACACCTATGGCTACACCTTC. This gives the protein CASSEYTYGYTF.

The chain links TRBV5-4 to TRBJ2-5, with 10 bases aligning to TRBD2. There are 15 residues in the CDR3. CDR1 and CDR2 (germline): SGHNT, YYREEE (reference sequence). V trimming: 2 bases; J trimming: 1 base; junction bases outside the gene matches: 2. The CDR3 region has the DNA TGTGCCAGCAGCTTCGCTAGCGGGGGCCAAGAGACCCAGTACTTC. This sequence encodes CASSFASGGQETQYF.

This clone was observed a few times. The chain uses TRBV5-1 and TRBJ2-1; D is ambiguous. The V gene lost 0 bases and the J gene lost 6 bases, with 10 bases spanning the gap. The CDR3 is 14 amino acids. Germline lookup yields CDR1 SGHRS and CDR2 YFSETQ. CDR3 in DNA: TGCGCCAGCAGCTTGGACGTGGGTAGCAATGAGCAGTTCTTC. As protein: CASSLDVGSNEQFF.

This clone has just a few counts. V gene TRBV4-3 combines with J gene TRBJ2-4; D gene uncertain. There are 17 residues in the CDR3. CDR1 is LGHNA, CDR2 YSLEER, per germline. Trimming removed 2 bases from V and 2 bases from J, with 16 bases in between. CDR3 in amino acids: CASSQPLRRTTKNIQYF. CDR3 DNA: TGCGCCAGCAGCCAACCCCTCAGACGGACGACCAAAAACATTCAGTACTTC.

CDR3 residues: CASSQDPGRLNTEAFF. The CDR3 region has the DNA TGCGCCAGCAGCCAAGATCCGGGCAGATTGAACACTGAAGCTTTCTTT. The V call is TRBV4-1, the J call TRBJ1-1; D gene ambiguous. This CDR3 spans 16 amino acids. Germline-derived CDR1 and CDR2 are MGHRA and YSYEKL. V shed 0 bases and J shed 0 bases, with 11 bases lying between them.

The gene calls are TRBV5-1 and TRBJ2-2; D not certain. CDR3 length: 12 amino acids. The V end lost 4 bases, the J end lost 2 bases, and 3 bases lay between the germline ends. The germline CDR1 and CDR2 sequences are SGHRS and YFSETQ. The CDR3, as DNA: TGCGCCAGCAGCAAAAACACCGGGGAGCTGTTTTTT. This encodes CASSKNTGELFF.

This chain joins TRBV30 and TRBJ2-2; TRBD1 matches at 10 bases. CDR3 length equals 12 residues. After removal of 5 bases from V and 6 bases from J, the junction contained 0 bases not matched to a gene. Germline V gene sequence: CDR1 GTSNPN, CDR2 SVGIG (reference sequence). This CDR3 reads CAWGQGAGELFF. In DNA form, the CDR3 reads TGTGCCTGGGGACAGGGGGCCGGGGAGCTGTTTTTT.

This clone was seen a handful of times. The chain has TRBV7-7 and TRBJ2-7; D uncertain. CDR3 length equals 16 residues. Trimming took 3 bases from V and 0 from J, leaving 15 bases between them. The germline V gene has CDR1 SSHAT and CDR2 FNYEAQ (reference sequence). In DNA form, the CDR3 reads TGTGCCAGCAGCTTCCCGCGCTCATCCTTCTCCTACGAGCAGTACGTC. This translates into CASSFPRSSFSYEQYV.

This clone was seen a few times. For the CDR3, the DNA is TGTGCCAGCAGCTCGCCGTTAGATACGCAGTATTTT. Its translation: CASSSPLDTQYF. The chain links TRBV7-9 to TRBJ2-3; no clear D gene. The V and J ends lost 4 bases and 5 bases respectively, with 7 bases between them. The CDR3 covers 12 residues. Germline CDR1 SEHNR, CDR2 FQNEAQ (reference sequence). The full variable domain, in which reference TRBV7-9 and TRBJ2-3 provide the parts outside the CDR3, is DTGVSQNPRHKITKRGQNVTFRCDPISEHNRLYWYRQTLGQGPEFLTYFQNEAQLEKSRLLSDRFSAERPKGSFSTLEIQRTEQGDSAMYLCASSSPLDTQYFGPGTRLTVL.